A single sample gave rise to the 16 T cell receptor beta chains below, sequenced in a study of CXCR3-negative and CXCR3-positive naive CD8 T cells (dated by TCRdb to the late 2010s). This sample was sequenced with a NextSeq 550. The Human TCR Profiling Kit (MiLaboratory) was used to prepare UMI-labeled 5' RACE TRB cDNA libraries. Each CDR3 protein sequence appears as one entry after TCRdb reprocessed the reads, and no DNA is included. This sample's table has entries for 90,000 to 95,000 distinct CDR3 sequences. Jointly, the top ten make up over 1.5% of the sample. The sample taken for sequencing was naive CXCR3- CD8+ T cells from blood. In light of the paper, this sample's cell subset or site label describes: CD45RO-CCR7+CD27+CD95- naive CD8+ T cells lacking CXCR3 (TNR3-). The receptors were sampled from a human donor in good health. Some clones in this sample may be carry-over from other donors' samples.

V usage is TRBV7-9 and J usage is TRBJ2-7; the D call from TCRdb, TRBD1, cannot be confirmed without DNA. In germline, CDR1 is SEHNR, CDR2 FQNEAQ (reference sequence). This CDR3 has 15 residues. The CDR3: CASSSGTGVKYEQYF. Supplemented by reference TRBV7-9 and TRBJ2-7, the full variable domain reads DTGVSQNPRHKITKRGQNVTFRCDPISEHNRLYWYRQTLGQGPEFLTYFQNEAQLEKSRLLSDRFSAERPKGSFSTLEIQRTEQGDSAMYLCASSSGTGVKYEQYFGPGTRLTVT.

The chain links TRBV5-4 to TRBJ2-2. Germline V lookup: CDR1 SGHNT, CDR2 YYREEE (reference sequence). The CDR3 sequence is 16 residues long. The CDR3 sequence is CASSFGTITNTGELFF.

This rearrangement joins TRBV29-1 to TRBJ2-7; TCRdb indicates TRBD1, and absent DNA this call remains unverified. The germline CDR1 and CDR2 sequences are SQVTM and ANQGSEA. The CDR3 extends over 14 amino acids. The CDR3 here is CSVEDGDRVYEQYF.

The chain links TRBV25-1 to TRBJ2-6; TCRdb designates TRBD1, a call that cannot be tested without DNA. The CDR3 totals 18 residues. Germline CDR1 reads MGHDK; CDR2 reads SYGVNS. CDR3 residues: CASSDGGQEQSGANVLTF.

The V call is TRBV20-1, the J call TRBJ1-2. Germline lookup yields CDR1 DFQATT and CDR2 SNEGSKA (reference sequence). This CDR3 spans 11 amino acids. The CDR3: CSAREFYGYTF.

The CDR3 loop reads CASTQGLNNEQFF. The rearrangement joins TRBV7-3 to TRBJ2-1; there is no DNA to check the TCRdb D call of TRBD2. The CDR3 is 13 residues long. The germline V gene encodes CDR1 SGHTA and CDR2 FQGTGA.

The chain has TRBV29-1 and TRBJ2-7; the TCRdb call, TRBD2, lacks DNA for checking. Per germline, CDR1 SQVTM and CDR2 ANQGSEA. The CDR3 runs to 12 residues. This CDR3 reads CSVVAETYEQYF.

The chain uses TRBV18 and TRBJ2-3; TCRdb designates TRBD2, a call that cannot be tested without DNA. The CDR3 totals 17 residues. Germline-derived CDR1 and CDR2 are KGHSH and LQKENI. CDR3 loop: CASSPGEPTSLTDTQYF.

The chain joins TRBV6-4 to TRBJ2-2. CDR3 length: 13 amino acids. CDR1 and CDR2 (germline): MRHNA, SNTAGT. The CDR3 protein is CASSDGFTGELFF.

The chain is built from TRBV29-1 and TRBJ2-7; the D call from TCRdb, TRBD2, cannot be confirmed without DNA. Germline CDR1 reads SQVTM; CDR2 reads ANQGSEA. The CDR3 has 15 residues. CDR3 sequence: CSVGHVRLAEYEQYF.

V gene TRBV10-3 combines with J gene TRBJ2-7; TCRdb calls TRBD1, which cannot be checked without DNA. The germline CDR1 and CDR2 sequences are ENHRY and SYGVKD. The length of the CDR3 is 11 residues. CDR3: CAILQGYEQYF.

The V call is TRBV29-1, the J call TRBJ2-1. Germline V gene sequence: CDR1 SQVTM, CDR2 ANQGSEA. The CDR3 length is 11 residues. The CDR3 protein is CSVDSSYEQFF.

This chain uses TRBV29-1 with TRBJ2-7; no DNA is available, so the TRBD2 call from TCRdb remains unchecked. The CDR3 is made up of 12 amino acids. CDR1 and CDR2 (germline): SQVTM, ANQGSEA. CDR3 loop: CSVEDPQLGLYF.

This rearrangement joins TRBV4-1 to TRBJ2-1. CDR1 MGHRA and CDR2 YSYEKL come from the germline V gene. The CDR3 consists of 13 residues. The CDR3 sequence is CASSLVLRYEQFF.

The chain's CDR3 is CASSTGNTEAFF. The rearrangement uses TRBV7-9 and TRBJ1-1. Looked up from germline, CDR1 is SEHNR and CDR2 is FQNEAQ (reference sequence). The CDR3 runs to 12 residues.

This chain connects TRBV13 to TRBJ2-1. The CDR3 has 15 residues. CDR1 is PRHDT and CDR2 is FYEKMQ in the germline V gene (reference sequence). CDR3 in amino acids: CASSLEGSSYNEQFF.